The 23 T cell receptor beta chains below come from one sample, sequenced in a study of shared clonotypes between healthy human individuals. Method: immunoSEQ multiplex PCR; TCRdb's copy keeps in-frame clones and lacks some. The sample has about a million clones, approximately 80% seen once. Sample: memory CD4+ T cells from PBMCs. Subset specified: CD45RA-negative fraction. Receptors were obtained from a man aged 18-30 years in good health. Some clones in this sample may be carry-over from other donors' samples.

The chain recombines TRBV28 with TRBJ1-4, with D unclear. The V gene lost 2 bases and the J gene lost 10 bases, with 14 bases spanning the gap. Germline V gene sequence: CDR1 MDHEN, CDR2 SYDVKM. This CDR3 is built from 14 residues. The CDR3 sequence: CASSLGEGRGKLFF. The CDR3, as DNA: TGTGCCAGCAGTTTAGGGGAGGGCCGGGGAAAACTGTTTTTT.

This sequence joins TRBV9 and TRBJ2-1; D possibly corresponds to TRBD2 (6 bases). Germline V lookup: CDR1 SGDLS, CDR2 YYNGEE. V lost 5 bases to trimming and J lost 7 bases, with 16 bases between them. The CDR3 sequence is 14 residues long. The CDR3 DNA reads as TGTGCCAGCAGTGGGAGGAGAGGGACGAATGAGCAGTTCTTC. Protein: CASSGRRGTNEQFF.

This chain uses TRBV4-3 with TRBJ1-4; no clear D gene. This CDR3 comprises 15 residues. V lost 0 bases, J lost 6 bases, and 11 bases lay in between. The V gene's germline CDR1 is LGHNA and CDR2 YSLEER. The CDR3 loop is CASSQEMRRDEKLFF. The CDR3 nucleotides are TGCGCCAGCAGCCAAGAGATGAGGAGAGATGAAAAACTGTTTTTT.

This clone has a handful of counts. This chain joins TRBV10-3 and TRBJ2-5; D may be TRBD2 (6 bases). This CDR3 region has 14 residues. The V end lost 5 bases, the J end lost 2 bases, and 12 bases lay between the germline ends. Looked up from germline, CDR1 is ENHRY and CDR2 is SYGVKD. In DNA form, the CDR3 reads TGTGCCATCAGTAATAGCGGAAAACAAGAGACCCAGTACTTC. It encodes CAISNSGKQETQYF.

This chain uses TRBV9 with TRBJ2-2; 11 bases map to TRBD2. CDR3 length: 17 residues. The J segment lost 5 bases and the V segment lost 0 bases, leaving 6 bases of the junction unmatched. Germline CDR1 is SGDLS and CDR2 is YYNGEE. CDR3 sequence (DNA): TGTGCCAGCAGCGTAGCTACGGCTAGCGGGAGGACCGGGGAGCTGTTTTTT. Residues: CASSVATASGRTGELFF.

The CDR3: CASSDTGTTTSYTF. CDR3 DNA sequence: TGTGCCAGCAGCGACACCGGGACCACCACGAGCTACACCTTC. The chain links TRBV6-1 to TRBJ1-2, with a possible D match to TRBD1 (5 bases). Per the germline V gene, CDR1 is MNHNS and CDR2 is SASEGT. Trimming removed 6 bases from V and 9 bases from J, with 20 bases in between. The CDR3 has 14 amino acids.

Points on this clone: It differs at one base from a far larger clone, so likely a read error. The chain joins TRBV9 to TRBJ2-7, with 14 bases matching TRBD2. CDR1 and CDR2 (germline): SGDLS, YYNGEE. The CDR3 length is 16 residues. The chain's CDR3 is CASGVDGTSGSYEQYF. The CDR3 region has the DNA TGTGCCAGCGGCGTAGACGGGACTAGCGGGAGTTACGAGCAGTACTTC. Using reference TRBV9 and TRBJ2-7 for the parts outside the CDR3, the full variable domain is DSGVTQTPKHLITATGQRVTLRCSPRSGDLSVYWYQQSLDQGLQFLIQYYNGEERAKGNILERFSAQQFPDLHSELNLSSLELGDSALYFCASGVDGTSGSYEQYFGPGTRLTVT.

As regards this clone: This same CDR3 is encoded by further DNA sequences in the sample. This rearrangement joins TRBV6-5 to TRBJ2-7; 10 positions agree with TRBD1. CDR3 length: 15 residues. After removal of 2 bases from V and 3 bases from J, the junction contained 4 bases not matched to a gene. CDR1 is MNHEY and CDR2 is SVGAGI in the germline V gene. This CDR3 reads CASSYRDRGGYEQYF. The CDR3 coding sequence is TGTGCCAGCAGTTACCGGGACAGGGGTGGCTACGAGCAGTACTTC.

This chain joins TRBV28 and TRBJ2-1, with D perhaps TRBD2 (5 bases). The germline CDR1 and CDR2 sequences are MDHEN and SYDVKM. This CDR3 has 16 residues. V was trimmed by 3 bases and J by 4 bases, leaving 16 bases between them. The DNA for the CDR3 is TGTGCCAGCAGTTTTTCCGGGGTCAGCCTTTACAATGAGCAGTTCTTC. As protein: CASSFSGVSLYNEQFF.

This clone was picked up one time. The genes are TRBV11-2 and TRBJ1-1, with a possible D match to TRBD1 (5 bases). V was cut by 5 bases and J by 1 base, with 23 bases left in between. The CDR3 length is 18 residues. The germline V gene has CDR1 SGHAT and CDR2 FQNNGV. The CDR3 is CASSEGWGRLARNTEAFF. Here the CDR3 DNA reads TGTGCCAGCAGCGAGGGGTGGGGCCGATTGGCCAGGAACACTGAAGCTTTCTTT.

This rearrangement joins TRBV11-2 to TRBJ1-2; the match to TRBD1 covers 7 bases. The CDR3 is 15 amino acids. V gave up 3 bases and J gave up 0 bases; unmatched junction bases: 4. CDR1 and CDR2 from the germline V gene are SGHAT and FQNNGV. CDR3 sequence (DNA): TGTGCCAGCAGCTTTACAGGGGACTCTAACTATGGCTACACCTTC. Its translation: CASSFTGDSNYGYTF.

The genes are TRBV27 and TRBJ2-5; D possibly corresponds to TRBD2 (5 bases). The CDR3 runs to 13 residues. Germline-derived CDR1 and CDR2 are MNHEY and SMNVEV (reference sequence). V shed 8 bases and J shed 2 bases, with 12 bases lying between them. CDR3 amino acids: CASPGDSQETQYF. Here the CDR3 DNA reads TGTGCCAGCCCCGGGGATTCTCAAGAGACCCAGTACTTC.

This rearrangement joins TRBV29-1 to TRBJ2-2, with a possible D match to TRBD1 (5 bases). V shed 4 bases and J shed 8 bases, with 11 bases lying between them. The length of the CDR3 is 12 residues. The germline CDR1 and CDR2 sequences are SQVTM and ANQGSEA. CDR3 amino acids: CSVVRGHGELFF. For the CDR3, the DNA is TGCAGCGTTGTTAGGGGCCATGGGGAGCTGTTTTTT.

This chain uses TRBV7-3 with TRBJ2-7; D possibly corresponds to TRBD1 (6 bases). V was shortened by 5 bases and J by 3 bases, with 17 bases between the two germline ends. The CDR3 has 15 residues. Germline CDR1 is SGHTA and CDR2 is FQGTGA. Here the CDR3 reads CASSPKQGALYEQYF. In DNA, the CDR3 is TGTGCCAGCAGCCCTAAACAGGGTGCACTCTACGAGCAGTACTTC.

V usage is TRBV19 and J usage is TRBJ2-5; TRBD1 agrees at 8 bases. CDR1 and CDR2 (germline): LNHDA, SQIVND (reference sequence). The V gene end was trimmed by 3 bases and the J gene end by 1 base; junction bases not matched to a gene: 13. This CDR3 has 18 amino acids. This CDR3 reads CASSIRGQELIFQETQYF. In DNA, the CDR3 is TGTGCCAGTAGTATTCGGGGACAGGAGTTGATATTCCAAGAGACCCAGTACTTC.

CDR3 amino acids: CASRRGQGTEKLFF. CDR3 nucleotides: TGTGCCAGCAGACGGGGACAGGGAACTGAAAAACTGTTTTTT. The chain is built from TRBV28 and TRBJ1-4; 9 nucleotides agree with TRBD1. The V gene's germline CDR1 is MDHEN and CDR2 SYDVKM. This CDR3 contains 14 residues. The J segment lost 7 bases and the V segment lost 6 bases, leaving 6 bases of the junction unmatched.

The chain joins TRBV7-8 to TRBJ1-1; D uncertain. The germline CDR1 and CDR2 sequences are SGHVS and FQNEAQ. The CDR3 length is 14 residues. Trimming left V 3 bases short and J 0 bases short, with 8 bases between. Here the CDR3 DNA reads TGTGCCAGCAGCTTTGCGCACTTGAACACTGAAGCTTTCTTT. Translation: CASSFAHLNTEAFF.

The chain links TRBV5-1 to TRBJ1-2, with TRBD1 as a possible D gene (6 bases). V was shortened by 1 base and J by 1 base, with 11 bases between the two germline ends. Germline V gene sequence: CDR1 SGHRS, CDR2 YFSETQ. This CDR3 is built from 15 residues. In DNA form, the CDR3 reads TGCGCCAGCAGCTTGAGCACAGGGAATAACTATGGCTACACCTTC. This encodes CASSLSTGNNYGYTF.

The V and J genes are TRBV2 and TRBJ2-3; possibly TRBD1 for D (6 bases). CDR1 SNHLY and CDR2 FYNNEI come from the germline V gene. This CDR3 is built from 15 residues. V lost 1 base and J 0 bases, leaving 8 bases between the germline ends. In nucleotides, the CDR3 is TGTGCCAGCAGTGAAGGCAGGGGTAGCACAGATACGCAGTATTTT. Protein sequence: CASSEGRGSTDTQYF.

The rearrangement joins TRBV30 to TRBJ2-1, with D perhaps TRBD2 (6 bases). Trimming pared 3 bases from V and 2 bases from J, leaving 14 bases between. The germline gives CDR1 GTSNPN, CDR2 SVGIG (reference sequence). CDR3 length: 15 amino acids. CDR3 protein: CAWRFGSGTYNEQFF. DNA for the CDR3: TGTGCCTGGAGGTTCGGGAGTGGCACCTACAATGAGCAGTTCTTC.

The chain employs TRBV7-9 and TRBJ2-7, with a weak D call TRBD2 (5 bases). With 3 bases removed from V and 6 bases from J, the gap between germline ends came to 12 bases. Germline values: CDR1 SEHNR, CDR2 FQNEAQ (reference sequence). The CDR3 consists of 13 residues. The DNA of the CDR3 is TGTGCCAGCAGCTTTTCCGGGATCCGCGAGCAGTACTTC. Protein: CASSFSGIREQYF.

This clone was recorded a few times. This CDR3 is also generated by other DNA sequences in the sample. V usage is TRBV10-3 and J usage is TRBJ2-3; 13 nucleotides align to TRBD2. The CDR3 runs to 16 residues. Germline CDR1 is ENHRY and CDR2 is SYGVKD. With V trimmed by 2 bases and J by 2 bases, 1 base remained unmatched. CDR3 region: CAISEGLAGATDTQYF. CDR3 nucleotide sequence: TGTGCCATCAGTGAGGGACTAGCGGGAGCCACAGATACGCAGTATTTT.

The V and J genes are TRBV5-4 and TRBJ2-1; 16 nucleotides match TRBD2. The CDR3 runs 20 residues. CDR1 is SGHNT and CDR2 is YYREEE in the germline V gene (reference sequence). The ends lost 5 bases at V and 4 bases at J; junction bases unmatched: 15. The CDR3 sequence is CASSLFRGTSGRAGYNEQFF. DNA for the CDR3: TGTGCCAGCAGTTTATTCAGAGGGACTAGCGGGAGGGCCGGGTACAATGAGCAGTTCTTC.